This T cell receptor beta chain was identified during a study of blood T cell repertoires in COVID-19. On the study more broadly: Researchers got acute and convalescent COVID-19 samples from the United States, Italy and Spain.

Participant-reported clinical history was the basis for cohort assignment. For recovered donors of Cohort 3, there were two negative PCRs, clearance, or symptom resolution. CDR1 is MNHEY, CDR2 SVGAGI, per germline. V trimming: 6 bases; J trimming: 7 bases; junction bases outside the gene matches: 9. The CDR3 extends over 14 amino acids. Authors' analysis steps: It was from reference gene primer amplification that nucleated cell counts were estimated. The table came from immunoSEQ multiplex PCR; TCRdb's copy has only in-frame clones and leaves some out. The D gene and trimming were derived from the DNA, and the V and J assignments and clone size from that table. The table has some 170,000 clones, roughly 88% seen once.

The V and J genes are TRBV6-5 and TRBJ1-5; 7 nucleotides match TRBD1. Source material: PBMCs or T cells enriched from blood (not recorded which). This sequence originates from a man aged 45 to 65 who had recovered from COVID-19. The CDR3 DNA sequence: TGTGCCAGCAGCCGACAGGGTTGGGGACAGCCCCAGCATTTT. It encodes CASSRQGWGQPQHF.